These 7 T cell receptor beta chains came from one sample sequenced in a study of post-analysis software for immune sequencing data. Findings and limits, study-wide: Patients carried a handful of TRBV segments more frequently than controls did, and TRBV5-6, TRBV5-1 and TRBV20-1 were among them.

Built from TCR beta cDNA, the libraries had unique molecular identifiers in them. MiXCR, run by TCRdb on the PCR reads, gives a single entry per CDR3 protein. The sample yields 550,000 to 700,000 distinct CDR3 sequences, 44% seen once. For these TCRs, the target antigens are not known. Sample: blood. The receptors originated from a girl aged 10 to 17 with multiple sclerosis.

This clonotype is a singleton in its sample. The genes are TRBV10-3 and TRBJ2-5, with 13 positions matching TRBD2. Per germline, CDR1 ENHRY and CDR2 SYGVKD. The CDR3 extends over 13 amino acids. With V trimmed by 10 bases and J by 11 bases, 10 bases remained unmatched. CDR3 region: CATGTSGVGEQYF. In DNA form, the CDR3 reads TGTGCCACCGGGACTAGCGGGGTCGGTGAGCAGTACTTC.

This CDR3 reads CASSLGHPPAIYEQYF. The CDR3 region has the DNA TGCGCCAGCTCCCTGGGACACCCACCGGCCATCTACGAGCAGTACTTC. The V and J genes are TRBV5-1 and TRBJ2-7; TRBD1 might be the D (6 bases). The CDR3 has 16 amino acids. Trimming took 7 bases from V and 3 from J, leaving 23 bases between them. Germline V gene data show CDR1 as SGHRS and CDR2 as YFSETQ.

The chain uses TRBV20-1 and TRBJ1-4; D ambiguous. V lost 1 base to trimming and J lost 8 bases, with 14 bases between them. The CDR3 extends over 14 amino acids. Germline-derived CDR1 and CDR2 are DFQATT and SNEGSKA (reference sequence). The CDR3 nucleotides are TGCAGTGCTAGAGGGTTTAGGGCGGGCGAAAAACTGTTTTTT. Encoded protein: CSARGFRAGEKLFF.

The chain uses TRBV20-1 and TRBJ2-4; the D is unclear. In germline, CDR1 is DFQATT, CDR2 SNEGSKA (reference sequence). The germline V and J ends were trimmed by 3 bases and 0 bases, with 6 bases remaining between them. The CDR3 contains 13 residues. In nucleotides, the CDR3 is TGCAGTGCTAGGACCTTAGCCAAAAACATTCAGTACTTC. Translating gives CSARTLAKNIQYF.

V and J are TRBV5-1 and TRBJ2-5; the match to TRBD2 covers 12 bases. This CDR3 comprises 16 residues. Germline CDR1 and CDR2: SGHRS and YFSETQ. The ends lost 2 bases at V and 1 base at J; junction bases unmatched: 3. CDR3 sequence (DNA): TGCGCCAGCAGCTTTGGACTAGCGGGGAGCCAAGAGACCCAGTACTTC. It codes for CASSFGLAGSQETQYF. Looking up the rest from reference TRBV5-1 and TRBJ2-5 gives the full variable domain: KAGVTQTPRYLIKTRGQQVTLSCSPISGHRSVSWYQQTPGQGLQFLFEYFSETQRNKGNFPGRFSGRQFSNSRSEMNVSTLELGDSALYLCASSFGLAGSQETQYFGPGTRLLVL.

The chain carries TRBV14 and TRBJ2-6; TRBD1 aligns across 7 bases. This CDR3 region has 13 residues. Per germline, CDR1 SGHDN and CDR2 FVKESK. V shed 10 bases and J 0 bases; nucleotides not matched to a gene: 0. Written as DNA, the CDR3 is TGTGCCACAGGGGGCTCTGGGGCCAACGTCCTGACTTTC. It is translated as CATGGSGANVLTF.

This clonotype appeared many times. A clone one base away is much larger, so this may be a read error. This chain links TRBV5-1 with TRBJ2-7, with D possibly matching TRBD1 (5 bases). V lost 3 bases to trimming and J lost 0 bases, with 10 bases between them. The CDR3 runs 14 residues. Germline CDR1 reads SGHRS; CDR2 reads YFSETQ. CDR3 DNA: TGCGCCAGCAGCTGGCAGGGAAGCTCCTACGAGCAGTACTTC. It yields the protein CASSWQGSSYEQYF.